Listed below are T cell receptor beta chains from one sample, sequenced in a study of blood T cell repertoires in COVID-19. Assay used: immunoSEQ multiplex PCR; TCRdb lists only in-frame clones, some missing. The repertoire includes some 170,000 clones, 84% of them detected once, and about 16% sits in the top ten. Sample: PBMCs or T cells enriched from blood (not recorded which). The receptors were gathered from a man between 50 and 59 years old who had recovered from COVID-19. CDR3s include the opening cysteine and the closing phenylalanine or tryptophan. D genes are given only for firm matches. Where a row states a size, it is once, few, many or the class of an expanded clone; other rows omit it.

d_call j_call v_call clone_size cdr3_aa cdr3_nt
TRBD2 TRBJ2-5 TRBV27 NA CASSKREIRTSGGLETQYF TGTGCCAGCAGTAAACGAGAAATCCGGACTAGCGGGGGTTTGGAGACCCAGTACTTC
TRBD1 TRBJ1-2 TRBV3-1/TRBV3-2 NA CASSHGQGSYGYTF TGTGCCAGCAGCCACGGACAGGGGTCCTATGGCTACACCTTC
NA TRBJ2-5 TRBV3-1/TRBV3-2 NA CASSQEARKETQYF TGTGCCAGCAGCCAAGAGGCCAGAAAAGAGACCCAGTACTTC
TRBD2 TRBJ2-3 TRBV9 NA CASSVSTSGGAIDDTQYF TGTGCCAGCAGCGTATCGACTAGCGGGGGGGCCATCGACGATACGCAGTATTTT
TRBD1 TRBJ1-1 TRBV15 NA CATSRDGTGGRTEAFF TGTGCCACCAGCAGGGACGGGACAGGGGGCCGCACTGAAGCTTTCTTT
NA TRBJ1-5 TRBV5-1 NA CASSLEYGGNQPQHF TGCGCCAGCAGCTTGGAGTACGGTGGCAATCAGCCCCAGCATTTT
NA TRBJ2-7 TRBV21-1 NA CASSKKLGTGGYEQYF TGTGCCAGCAGTAAAAAGTTGGGGACAGGGGGCTACGAGCAGTACTTC
TRBD1 TRBJ1-2 TRBV5-8 NA CASSLVGTGRSVGYGYTF TGTGCCAGCAGCTTGGTCGGGACAGGGAGATCAGTCGGCTATGGCTACACCTTC
TRBD2 TRBJ2-7 TRBV3-1/TRBV3-2 NA CASTSGGDYEQYF TGTGCCAGCACTAGCGGGGGGGACTACGAGCAGTACTTC
NA TRBJ2-4 TRBV28 NA CASSFINRGLAKNIQYF TGTGCCAGCAGTTTCATTAACAGGGGACTAGCCAAAAACATTCAGTACTTC
NA TRBJ1-6 TRBV30 NA CAWSGLQSPLHF TGTGCCTGGAGTGGACTGCAGTCACCCCTCCACTTT
NA TRBJ1-6 TRBV14 NA CASSLTPHRVLSPLHF TGTGCCAGCAGCCTCACGCCCCACAGGGTGTTGTCACCCCTCCACTTT
NA TRBJ2-1 TRBV15 NA CATSRDTSREQFF TGTGCCACCAGCAGAGATACTAGTAGAGAGCAGTTCTTC
TRBD2 TRBJ2-2 TRBV27 NA CASSPRGSGGAGELFF TGTGCCAGCAGTCCCCGCGGTAGCGGGGGGGCCGGGGAGCTGTTTTTT
TRBD2 TRBJ2-3 TRBV30 NA CAWSWGGRSDTQYF TGTGCCTGGAGTTGGGGGGGAAGGTCGGATACGCAGTATTTT
NA TRBJ2-1 TRBV19 NA CASSIRGSSYNEQFF TGTGCCAGTAGTATTCGGGGGTCCTCCTACAATGAGCAGTTCTTC
NA TRBJ1-1 TRBV30 NA CAWSWGVNTEAFF TGTGCCTGGAGTTGGGGGGTGAACACTGAAGCTTTCTTT
NA TRBJ1-6 TRBV6-4 NA CASSDSAAGNSPLHF TGTGCCAGCAGTGACTCCGCCGCGGGTAATTCACCCCTCCACTTT
NA TRBJ1-5 TRBV9 NA CASSVDGEGQPQHF TGTGCCAGCAGCGTAGACGGGGAGGGACAGCCCCAGCATTTT
TRBD2 TRBJ2-3 TRBV11-3 NA CARIQTSGDPSTDTQYF TGTGCCAGAATACAAACGAGCGGGGACCCTAGCACAGATACGCAGTATTTT
TRBD1 TRBJ1-5 TRBV4-1 NA CASSQESWDRGSGNQPQHF TGCGCCAGCAGCCAAGAGTCCTGGGACAGGGGTTCGGGCAATCAGCCCCAGCATTTT
NA TRBJ1-3 TRBV19 NA CASSIAGFSGNTIYF TGTGCCAGTAGTATCGCCGGGTTCTCTGGAAACACCATATATTTT
NA TRBJ1-2 TRBV10-2 NA CASSSNRVGYTF TGCGCCAGCAGTTCAAACAGGGTCGGCTACACCTTC
TRBD1 TRBJ1-1 TRBV20-1 NA CSAPGTAAAFF TGCAGTGCTCCCGGGACAGCGGCAGCTTTCTTT
TRBD1 TRBJ1-1 TRBV2 NA CAGLGQLVTEAFF TGTGCCGGACTGGGACAGCTGGTCACTGAAGCTTTCTTT
TRBD1 TRBJ2-7 TRBV19 NA CASGTVEQYF TGTGCCAGTGGGACAGTCGAGCAGTACTTC
NA TRBJ1-4 TRBV7-9 NA CASSAGSGVSVTNEKLFF TGTGCCAGCAGCGCGGGATCTGGGGTTTCCGTAACTAATGAAAAACTGTTTTTT
NA TRBJ1-2 TRBV20-1 NA CSARQQGGYTF TGCAGTGCTAGGCAGCAGGGCGGCTACACCTTC
NA TRBJ2-3 TRBV5-1 NA CASSSSGTSTDTQYF TGCGCCAGCAGCTCCTCCGGGACTAGCACAGATACGCAGTATTTT
NA TRBJ1-1 TRBV4-1 once CASSKGQTMNTEAFF TGCGCCAGCAGCAAGGGACAAACCATGAACACTGAAGCTTTCTTT
TRBD1 TRBJ2-1 TRBV6-1 NA CASSGRTGGSYNEQFF TGTGCCAGCAGTGGAAGGACAGGGGGCTCCTACAATGAGCAGTTCTTC